Each of the 25 T cell receptor beta chains below was sequenced from the same sample in a study of T cell responses to AZD1222 COVID-19 vaccine. Clones were read by immunoSEQ multiplex PCR, and TCRdb kept only the in-frame ones, dropping some. Of 150,000 to 200,000 clones listed, 85% to 95% are singletons. Sequenced here: peripheral blood, sampled 28 days after the second AZD1222 dose. The receptors here all came from an adult who received the AZD1222 COVID-19 vaccine.

The table lists this clone with a count of one. The chain combines TRBV7-9 with TRBJ2-7, with 11 bases lining up with TRBD1. Germline trimming cut 2 bases from V and 2 bases from J; bases unmatched to any gene: 11. CDR1 is SEHNR, CDR2 FQNEAQ, per germline (reference sequence). The CDR3 has 18 residues. The chain's CDR3 is CASSLRELPGQGAYEQYF. DNA of the CDR3: TGTGCCAGCAGCTTAAGGGAACTTCCGGGACAGGGGGCCTACGAGCAGTACTTC.

The chain uses TRBV7-9 and TRBJ1-1; maybe TRBD1 (5 bases). CDR3 size: 19 residues. V gave up 2 bases and J gave up 1 base, with 23 bases separating them. Germline lookup yields CDR1 SEHNR and CDR2 FQNEAQ (reference sequence). CDR3 sequence reads: CASSLSRGDGRVRNTEAFF. The CDR3, as DNA: TGTGCCAGCAGCTTAAGTCGTGGGGACGGGCGTGTAAGGAACACTGAAGCTTTCTTT.

The sample holds a few counts of this clone. J is TRBJ1-1 and V is TRBV19, with D possibly TRBD1 on 6 matching bases. V shed 1 base and J shed 1 base, with 10 bases lying between them. CDR1 LNHDA and CDR2 SQIVND come from the germline V gene (reference sequence). This CDR3 is built from 15 residues. DNA of the CDR3: TGTGCCAGTAGTATAGTGGTACAGGGGAACACTGAAGCTTTCTTT. Translation gives CASSIVVQGNTEAFF.

The V gene is TRBV19, the J gene TRBJ1-3, with TRBD1 matching over 7 bases. This CDR3 has 15 residues. V was clipped by 6 bases and J by 0 bases; unmatched bases: 5. Germline V gene sequence: CDR1 LNHDA, CDR2 SQIVND (reference sequence). The CDR3, as DNA: TGTGCCAGTAGCACGACAGGGAGCTCTGGAAACACCATATATTTT. It specifies CASSTTGSSGNTIYF. Supplemented by reference TRBV19 and TRBJ1-3, the full variable domain reads DGGITQSPKYLFRKEGQNVTLSCEQNLNHDAMYWYRQDPGQGLRLIYYSQIVNDFQKGDIAEGYSVSREKKESFPLTVTSAQKNPTAFYLCASSTTGSSGNTIYFGEGSWLTVV.

The chain recombines TRBV5-5 with TRBJ1-1; tentatively, D is TRBD1 (6 bases). Trimming removed 1 base at V and 0 bases at J, with 10 bases between. The V gene's germline CDR1 is SGHKS and CDR2 YYEKEE (reference sequence). The CDR3 extends over 15 amino acids. The CDR3 here is CASSLSGGMNTEAFF. CDR3 nucleotide sequence: TGTGCCAGCAGCTTGAGTGGGGGCATGAACACTGAAGCTTTCTTT.

The chain joins TRBV4-1 to TRBJ2-1; 8 bases map to TRBD2. Germline assignment: CDR1 MGHRA and CDR2 YSYEKL. This CDR3 is built from 15 residues. With 6 bases clipped from V and 8 bases from J, the junction kept 12 bases outside the gene matches. The CDR3 loop is CASSQTSEGIYEQFF. Written as DNA, the CDR3 is TGCGCCAGCAGTCAGACTAGCGAGGGAATCTATGAGCAGTTCTTC.

Of note for this clone: In the same sample, other DNA sequences code for this CDR3. The chain is built from TRBV3-1 (or the pseudogene TRBV3-2) and TRBJ2-1; D uncertain. V lost 3 bases and J 7 bases, leaving 4 bases between the germline ends. The CDR3 sequence is 11 residues long. Per germline, CDR1 LGHDT and CDR2 YNNKEL (reference sequence). CDR3 protein: CASSQGNEQFF. CDR3 DNA: TGTGCCAGCAGCCAGGGAAATGAGCAGTTCTTC.

The chain combines TRBV6-5 with TRBJ2-2; no firm D call. CDR3 size: 11 residues. Trimming took off 2 bases at V and 7 bases at J, with 2 bases between the two ends. Germline V CDR1 and CDR2: MNHEY, SVGAGI. CDR3 bases: TGTGCCAGCAGTTACATCGGGGAGCTGTTTTTT. As protein: CASSYIGELFF.

The rearrangement uses TRBV7-2 and TRBJ1-2; 10 bases line up with TRBD1. Germline CDR1 is SGHTA and CDR2 is FQGNSA. V dropped 4 bases and J dropped 5; count of bases not matched to a gene: 10. This CDR3 spans 16 amino acids. CDR3 sequence: CASSSRGGTGVYGYTF. CDR3 nucleotides: TGTGCCAGCAGCTCCAGAGGCGGGACAGGGGTTTATGGCTACACCTTC.

The V and J genes are TRBV19 and TRBJ2-2; no clear D. Germline V CDR1 and CDR2: LNHDA, SQIVND (reference sequence). Trimming shortened V by 7 bases and J by 2 bases, and 8 bases separated the two germline ends. The CDR3 is 13 amino acids. The CDR3 nucleotides are TGTGCCAGTAAGGGCAGTAACACCGGGGAGCTGTTTTTT. It codes for CASKGSNTGELFF.

This clone was seen just once. The V and J genes are TRBV6-4 and TRBJ2-2, with 7 bases lining up with TRBD1. V was clipped by 8 bases and J by 3 bases; unmatched bases: 6. Germline values: CDR1 MRHNA, CDR2 SNTAGT. The CDR3 is made up of 14 amino acids. CDR3 sequence (DNA): TGTGCCAGCCAGAAGGGGGCAGACACCGGGGAGCTGTTTTTT. Its translation: CASQKGADTGELFF.

This chain joins TRBV4-1 and TRBJ2-1; 7 nucleotides line up with TRBD1. The CDR3 is made up of 16 amino acids. V lost 1 base to trimming and J lost 3 bases; unmatched junction nucleotides: 6. The germline V gene encodes CDR1 MGHRA and CDR2 YSYEKL. CDR3 loop: CASSQVRGTYYNEQFF. The CDR3, as DNA: TGCGCCAGCAGCCAAGTCAGGGGGACATACTACAATGAGCAGTTCTTC.

The chain links TRBV6-5 to TRBJ1-5, with a weak D call TRBD1 (6 bases). CDR3 length equals 13 residues. CDR1 is MNHEY and CDR2 is SVGAGI in the germline V gene. V lost 5 bases and J 9 bases, leaving 14 bases between the germline ends. As DNA, the CDR3 is TGTGCCAGCAGTACACAGGGTGTAGGGCCCCAGCATTTT. Amino acid sequence: CASSTQGVGPQHF.

J is TRBJ2-2 and V is TRBV24-1, with no clear D. Germline assignment: CDR1 KGHDR and CDR2 SFDVKD. Trimming left V 3 bases short and J 4 bases short, with 8 bases between. This CDR3 comprises 14 residues. CDR3 in DNA: TGTGCCACCAGTGATCCCGGAGTCACCGGGGAGCTGTTTTTT. Encoded protein: CATSDPGVTGELFF.

The rearrangement joins TRBV7-2 to TRBJ1-2, with TRBD1 identical over 7 bases. Per germline, CDR1 SGHTA and CDR2 FQGNSA. This CDR3 has 16 residues. With V trimmed by 5 bases and J by 0 bases, 9 bases remained unmatched. The CDR3 here is CASSSDLTGSNYGYTF. For the CDR3, the DNA is TGTGCCAGCAGCAGCGATCTGACAGGGTCTAACTATGGCTACACCTTC.

V and J are TRBV7-9 and TRBJ1-2, with 7 bases fitting TRBD1. The CDR3 runs 16 residues. V gave up 2 bases and J gave up 8 bases; unmatched junction bases: 14. Germline V gives CDR1 SEHNR, CDR2 FQNEAQ (reference sequence). CDR3 DNA: TGTGCCAGCAGCTTAACCGTGGGACAGTGGACCTGGGGCTACACCTTC. Translated, it gives CASSLTVGQWTWGYTF.

This chain joins TRBV19 and TRBJ2-7; maybe TRBD2 (5 bases). Per germline, CDR1 LNHDA and CDR2 SQIVND (reference sequence). The CDR3 spans 14 residues. The V gene lost 5 bases and the J gene lost 4 bases, with 15 bases spanning the gap. The CDR3 loop reads CASSPRTREYEQYF. The CDR3 DNA is TGTGCCAGTAGTCCCCGGACTCGAGAATACGAGCAGTACTTC.

CDR3 amino acids: CASTPSMGTGDEKLFF. For the CDR3, the DNA is TGTGCCAGTACCCCATCAATGGGGACAGGGGATGAAAAACTGTTTTTT. The rearrangement uses TRBV19 and TRBJ1-4; TRBD1 aligns across 10 bases. The V gene's germline CDR1 is LNHDA and CDR2 SQIVND (reference sequence). The CDR3 is 16 residues long. The V gene end was trimmed by 7 bases and the J gene end by 6 bases; junction bases not matched to a gene: 11.

This chain joins TRBV9 and TRBJ1-2, with no clear D. The V gene lost 4 bases and the J gene lost 8 bases, with 24 bases spanning the gap. CDR3 length: 16 residues. The V gene's germline CDR1 is SGDLS and CDR2 YYNGEE. The CDR3, as DNA: TGTGCCAGCAGCCCAGAGGGCGGCAGGCGATCGGGGGGCTACACCTTC. Amino acids: CASSPEGGRRSGGYTF.

V and J are TRBV4-1 and TRBJ2-7; D unresolved. CDR3 length equals 16 residues. Germline CDR1 MGHRA, CDR2 YSYEKL. With 0 bases removed from V and 0 bases from J, the gap between germline ends came to 12 bases. The CDR3 DNA follows: TGCGCCAGCAGCCAAGATATGCCACCAGGCTCCTACGAGCAGTACTTC. It is translated as CASSQDMPPGSYEQYF.

This clone was counted a single time. The chain combines TRBV5-1 with TRBJ1-1; D unclear. The CDR3 spans 15 residues. Per germline, CDR1 SGHRS and CDR2 YFSETQ. Trimming cost V 0 bases and J 6 bases, with 15 bases left between them. The CDR3 nucleotides read TGCGCCAGCAGCTTGGAGGTCCAACAGTGGCCTGAAGCTTTCTTT. This encodes CASSLEVQQWPEAFF. Full variable domain (remainder filled in from reference TRBV5-1 and TRBJ1-1): KAGVTQTPRYLIKTRGQQVTLSCSPISGHRSVSWYQQTPGQGLQFLFEYFSETQRNKGNFPGRFSGRQFSNSRSEMNVSTLELGDSALYLCASSLEVQQWPEAFFGQGTRLTVV.

The CDR3 here is CASISGNTEAFF. CDR3 coding DNA: TGTGCCAGCATTTCTGGTAACACTGAAGCTTTCTTT. The V and J genes are TRBV28 and TRBJ1-1; D is uncertain. This CDR3 is 12 amino acids long. The V end lost 7 bases, the J end lost 2 bases, and 8 bases lay between the germline ends. In germline, CDR1 is MDHEN, CDR2 SYDVKM.

This clone was detected once. The chain couples TRBV19 to TRBJ2-1; D is unclear. CDR1 is LNHDA and CDR2 is SQIVND in the germline V gene (reference sequence). V was trimmed by 3 bases and J by 0 bases, leaving 12 bases between them. The CDR3 consists of 16 residues. The CDR3 loop is CASSIGTLGSYNEQFF. CDR3 in DNA: TGTGCCAGTAGTATTGGAACTTTGGGCTCCTACAATGAGCAGTTCTTC.

The V gene is TRBV7-6, the J gene TRBJ2-1, with 10 positions matching TRBD2. Germline lookup yields CDR1 SGHVS and CDR2 FNYEAQ. This CDR3 region has 15 residues. With 5 bases clipped from V and 9 bases from J, the junction kept 10 bases outside the gene matches. The chain's CDR3 is CASSRTSGSRSEQFF. The DNA of the CDR3 is TGTGCCAGCAGCCGGACTAGCGGAAGCAGGAGTGAGCAGTTCTTC.

The chain has TRBV18 and TRBJ1-3; tentative D call: TRBD1 (6 bases). With 3 bases removed from V and 0 bases from J, the gap between germline ends came to 12 bases. CDR1 KGHSH and CDR2 LQKENI come from the germline V gene. CDR3 length equals 16 residues. The CDR3 here is CASSPPGQLSGNTIYF. DNA of the CDR3: TGTGCCAGCTCACCTCCGGGACAACTCTCTGGAAACACCATATATTTT.